This T cell receptor (beta chain) comes out of a study of T cell changes during pregnancy in multiple sclerosis. The repertoire was sequenced with immunoSEQ multiplex PCR; TCRdb's copy has only in-frame clones and lacks some. In the table there are tens of thousands of clones, approximately 94% of which are singletons. The receptor's source is a female donor with multiple sclerosis, enrolled in a pregnancy study. The sequenced sample was CD4+ T cells from peripheral blood mononuclear cells, obtained in the second trimester of pregnancy.

The CDR3 region has the DNA TGTGCCAGCAGCCGCGGGCAGTCGTGGGGCTACACCTTC. Its protein product is CASSRGQSWGYTF. This chain connects TRBV11-2 to TRBJ1-2; no firm D call. The CDR3 loop spans 13 amino acids. The V gene's germline CDR1 is SGHAT and CDR2 FQNNGV. V lost 5 bases, J lost 8 bases, and 15 bases lay in between.